Below, 11 T cell receptor beta chains from the same sample are listed, as sequenced in a study of long-term antiretroviral therapy in people with HIV. The assay, immunoSEQ v3.0, was run at survey level. TCRdb's table, derived via immunoSEQ multiplex PCR, lists solely in-frame clones and lacks some. This table holds under 15,000 clones, around 80% found once. Material: unsorted PBMCs, obtained 8 to 8.5 years after starting antiretroviral therapy. Receptors originate from a man aged 45-65 years with HIV.

The V call is TRBV27, the J call TRBJ2-7, with D tentatively TRBD1 (6 bases). V lost 6 bases and J 6 bases, leaving 15 bases between the germline ends. Germline values: CDR1 MNHEY, CDR2 SMNVEV (reference sequence). This CDR3 is built from 13 residues. The CDR3 DNA reads TGTGCCAGCAGCCTCTCACAGGGCGGCGAGCAGTACTTC. Translated: CASSLSQGGEQYF.

The chain employs TRBV7-9 and TRBJ2-2; D perhaps matches TRBD2 (5 bases). CDR1 is SEHNR, CDR2 FQNEAQ, per germline (reference sequence). This CDR3 spans 15 amino acids. The V gene lost 4 bases and the J gene lost 6 bases, with 15 bases spanning the gap. DNA for the CDR3: TGTGCCAGCAGCTCAGGACTGCTGTGGCCCGGGGAGCTGTTTTTT. Translated, it gives CASSSGLLWPGELFF. Supplemented by reference TRBV7-9 and TRBJ2-2, the full variable domain reads DTGVSQNPRHKITKRGQNVTFRCDPISEHNRLYWYRQTLGQGPEFLTYFQNEAQLEKSRLLSDRFSAERPKGSFSTLEIQRTEQGDSAMYLCASSSGLLWPGELFFGEGSRLTVL.

The chain employs TRBV19 and TRBJ2-3; a possible D gene is TRBD1 (5 bases). The V end lost 0 bases, the J end lost 0 bases, and 16 bases lay between the germline ends. Germline V gene sequence: CDR1 LNHDA, CDR2 SQIVND (reference sequence). The CDR3 is 18 amino acids. The CDR3 loop reads CASSIDPPDRMSTDTQYF. Written as DNA, the CDR3 is TGTGCCAGTAGTATAGATCCTCCAGACAGAATGAGCACAGATACGCAGTATTTT.

This rearrangement joins TRBV27 to TRBJ1-4, with 8 bases that match TRBD1. CDR1 is MNHEY, CDR2 SMNVEV, per germline (reference sequence). The CDR3 length is 13 residues. J lost 3 bases, V lost 8 bases, and 2 bases had no gene match. CDR3 sequence (DNA): TGTGCCAGCTTGGACAGGGCTAATGAAAAACTGTTTTTT. Its translation: CASLDRANEKLFF.

The chain has TRBV9 and TRBJ1-1; D gene ambiguous. In germline, CDR1 is SGDLS, CDR2 YYNGEE. The CDR3 spans 16 residues. V dropped 0 bases and J dropped 3 bases, with 15 bases sitting between them. The CDR3 DNA follows: TGTGCCAGCAGCGTAGAAGGCACGGGGATGGACACTGAAGCTTTCTTT. It specifies CASSVEGTGMDTEAFF.

The V call is TRBV27, the J call TRBJ2-2; 9 bases agree with TRBD1. V lost 2 bases, J lost 2 bases, and 3 bases stayed unmatched. The length of the CDR3 is 16 residues. Germline CDR1 reads MNHEY; CDR2 reads SMNVEV (reference sequence). The CDR3 sequence: CASSLLTGGNTGELFF. For the CDR3, the DNA is TGTGCCAGCAGTTTACTCACAGGGGGCAACACCGGGGAGCTGTTTTTT.

The chain couples TRBV6-1 to TRBJ1-4; D may be TRBD1 (5 bases). Germline values: CDR1 MNHNS, CDR2 SASEGT. Trimming took 0 bases from V and 0 from J, leaving 14 bases between them. The CDR3 consists of 18 residues. The CDR3 spells CASSEALGTFATNEKLFF. CDR3 DNA: TGTGCCAGCAGTGAAGCGCTGGGGACGTTTGCAACTAATGAAAAACTGTTTTTT.

The chain recombines TRBV6-5 with TRBJ2-7, with a possible D match to TRBD1 (8 bases). CDR1 is MNHEY, CDR2 SVGAGI, per germline. The CDR3 loop spans 13 amino acids. V was trimmed by 5 bases and J by 4 bases, leaving 12 bases between them. The CDR3 sequence: CASSQQGGYEQYF. The CDR3 DNA sequence: TGTGCCAGCAGTCAACAGGGGGGGTACGAGCAGTACTTC.

The rearrangement joins TRBV30 to TRBJ1-1; D call uncertain. The germline gives CDR1 GTSNPN, CDR2 SVGIG (reference sequence). V lost 4 bases and J 1 base, leaving 10 bases between the germline ends. The CDR3 loop spans 13 amino acids. CDR3 coding DNA: TGTGCCTGGAAAGGGTCCGGGAACACTGAAGCTTTCTTT. The encoded protein is CAWKGSGNTEAFF. The full variable domain, completed using reference TRBV30 and TRBJ1-1, is SQTIHQWPATLVQPVGSPLSLECTVEGTSNPNLYWYRQAAGRGLQLLFYSVGIGQISSEVPQNLSASRPQDRQFILSSKKLLLSDSGFYLCAWKGSGNTEAFFGQGTRLTVV.

The chain carries TRBV10-3 and TRBJ2-5; perhaps TRBD1 as D (5 bases). This CDR3 spans 14 amino acids. The germline V gene encodes CDR1 ENHRY and CDR2 SYGVKD. Deletions cut 4 bases from V and 4 bases from J, with 13 bases between. The CDR3 region is CAISASGRGETQYF. The CDR3, as DNA: TGTGCCATCAGTGCATCGGGTAGGGGAGAGACCCAGTACTTC.

V gene TRBV11-2 combines with J gene TRBJ2-1, with no clear D. Trimming removed 5 bases at V and 5 bases at J, with 16 bases between. From germline, CDR1 is SGHAT and CDR2 FQNNGV. CDR3 length: 15 residues. For the CDR3, the DNA is TGTGCCAGCAGCCCATTCTCCATTCTCCACAATGAGCAGTTCTTC. It yields the protein CASSPFSILHNEQFF.